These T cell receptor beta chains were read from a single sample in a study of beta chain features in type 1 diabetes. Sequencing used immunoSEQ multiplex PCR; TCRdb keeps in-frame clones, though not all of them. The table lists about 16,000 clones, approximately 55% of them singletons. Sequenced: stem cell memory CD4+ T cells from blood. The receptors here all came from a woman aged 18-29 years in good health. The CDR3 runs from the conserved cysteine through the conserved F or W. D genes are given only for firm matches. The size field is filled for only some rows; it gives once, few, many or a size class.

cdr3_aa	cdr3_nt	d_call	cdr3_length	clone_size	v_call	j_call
CASLRTEYEAFF	TGTGCCAGCCTCCGGACAGAGTACGAAGCTTTCTTT	NA	12	NA	TRBV19	TRBJ1-1
CASSQVPGSIADTQYF	TGTGCCAGCAGCCAAGTCCCAGGGTCTATCGCAGATACGCAGTATTTT	NA	16	NA	TRBV5-4	TRBJ2-3
CASSMGLGANEQFF	TGTGCCAGTAGTATGGGACTAGGGGCCAATGAGCAGTTCTTC	TRBD2	14	few	TRBV19	TRBJ2-1
CAWQGQVRNYGYTF	TGTGCCTGGCAGGGACAGGTCAGGAACTATGGCTACACCTTC	TRBD1	14	few	TRBV30	TRBJ1-2
CASSLQGSGANVLTF	TGTGCCAGCAGCTTACAGGGATCTGGGGCCAACGTCCTGACTTTC	NA	15	NA	TRBV5-6	TRBJ2-6
CASSQESGGWWTEAFF	TGTGCCAGCAGCCAAGAGTCAGGGGGGTGGTGGACTGAAGCTTTCTTT	TRBD1	16	NA	TRBV14	TRBJ1-1
CASSLVGARFQETQYF	TGTGCCAGCAGCTTAGTGGGAGCGCGGTTCCAAGAGACCCAGTACTTC	NA	16	NA	TRBV7-2	TRBJ2-5
CASSPLTEQYF	TGTGCCAGCAGTCCCCTCACAGAGCAGTACTTC	NA	11	NA	TRBV28	TRBJ2-7
CASSLALAGGPGYEQYF	TGCGCCAGCAGCTTGGCTCTAGCGGGAGGGCCGGGTTACGAGCAGTACTTC	TRBD2	17	NA	TRBV5-1	TRBJ2-7
CAWSALSYNEQFF	TGTGCCTGGAGTGCGTTGAGCTACAATGAGCAGTTCTTC	NA	13	NA	TRBV30	TRBJ2-1
CASSDRGPNQPQHF	TGTGCCAGCAGTGACAGGGGGCCCAATCAGCCCCAGCATTTT	TRBD1	14	few	TRBV6-1	TRBJ1-5
CASKGDRPNQPQHF	TGTGCCAGTAAAGGGGACAGGCCGAATCAGCCCCAGCATTTT	TRBD1	14	few	TRBV19	TRBJ1-5
CASSLGGTSVGVGTQYF	TGTGCCAGCAGCTTAGGGGGGACTAGCGTAGGCGTGGGGACGCAGTATTTT	TRBD2	17	NA	TRBV7-6	TRBJ2-3
CAWSVPQGAKNSPLHF	TGTGCCTGGAGTGTACCCCAGGGGGCCAAGAATTCACCCCTCCACTTT	TRBD1	16	NA	TRBV30	TRBJ1-6
CASRAGATDTQYF	TGCGCCAGCAGGGCGGGAGCAACAGATACGCAGTATTTT	TRBD2	13	NA	TRBV5-1	TRBJ2-3
CASSQVGGLGEAFF	TGCGCCAGCAGCCAAGTTGGGGGGTTGGGTGAAGCTTTCTTT	NA	14	NA	TRBV4-1	TRBJ1-1
CSVELPGYETQYF	TGCAGCGTTGAACTGCCGGGTTACGAGACCCAGTACTTC	NA	13	NA	TRBV29-1	TRBJ2-5
CSVQGSGNSPLHF	TGCAGCGTTCAGGGGTCGGGCAATTCACCCCTCCACTTT	NA	13	NA	TRBV29-1	TRBJ1-6
CASSFHVSGSSYEQYF	TGTGCCAGCAGCTTCCATGTCAGCGGAAGCTCCTACGAGCAGTACTTC	NA	16	NA	TRBV5-4	TRBJ2-7
CASSLGLSGGVTYNEQFF	TGTGCCAGCAGCTTGGGGCTCTCCGGCGGGGTCACCTACAATGAGCAGTTCTTC	NA	18	few	TRBV5-4	TRBJ2-1